This T cell receptor (beta chain) stems from a study of blood T cell repertoires in COVID-19 (TCRdb year 2020). The study in broad terms: The collaborator samples originated in the United States, Italy and Spain and spanned the acute and convalescent phases of COVID-19. Subjects who had been exposed to COVID-19, were actively infected with it, or had recovered from it provided the deeply sampled blood TCRbeta repertoires that made up the dataset. The repertoires were made available in a free public database intended to serve as a resource for research on the immune response to SARS-CoV-2. The prospective study material was composed of cDNA or gDNA derived from T cells, B-cell-depleted T cells, or PBMCs. Where HLA class I and class II types were available, the types were taken from metadata supplied by the sample provider, not from assay-based typing. The samples were drawn from the first 160 participants of the ongoing ImmuneRACE study and from some 1,300 subjects provided by 6 global collaborators. Nearly every sample came with metadata listing a de-identified subject ID, COVID-19 status, age in years and sex.

In the case of this clone: Its recognized antigen is unknown. No much larger clonotype is one base removed from it; base qualities were not supplied.

The collaborating institutions used their own protocols to collect whole blood in K2EDTA tubes. For TCRbeta analysis, collaborators shipped samples as frozen whole blood, isolated PBMCs, or DNA extracted from either of those sample types. Overall results and qualifications from the work: The quantity of clinical and demographic metadata differed by source and by participant and was supplied without curation.

The immunoSEQ Assay, a bias-controlled multiplex PCR, was used to amplify TCRbeta CDR3 regions from genomic DNA. In the paper's pipeline: Within the assay, amplification of reference gene primers was used to estimate how many nucleated cells each sample contained. To quantify the absolute abundance of each unique TCRbeta CDR3 rearrangement, sequence reads were collapsed and filtered. For each sample, productive Simpson clonality was calculated as the square root of Simpson's diversity index over productive rearrangements. Here the immuneACCESS table is served through TCRdb, limited to in-frame sequences with V and J called. Missing clones are a known gap in these copies; in checked studies unresolved V genes cover under half, and the rest lacks a known reason. The V and J calls and the clone size are those of that table, but D and trimming were determined from the DNA. Present in this sample are over 100,000 clones, roughly 82% of which were seen just once. The ten top clones hold roughly 7.9% of the sample.

The sequencing input was peripheral blood. The source is a woman older than 75 with active or convalescent COVID-19.

CDR3 sequence: CASTFDRVYGYTF. The DNA sequence follows: TGTGCCAGTACCTTCGACAGGGTCTATGGCTACACCTTC. The rearranged segments are TRBV19 and TRBJ1-2, and 7 bases in between align with TRBD1. The CDR3 spans 13 residues, from the cysteine through the phenylalanine. The retained sequence is limited to the CDR3, 39 bases, with the frame set at the first base. V ends up 7 bases short and J 4 bases short, with an unmatched junction base count of 6. The germline V gene (reference sequence) yields LNHDA for CDR1 and SQIVND for CDR2. The variable domain in full, with residues beyond the CDR3 obtained from the reference TRBV19 and TRBJ1-2 genes, is DGGITQSPKYLFRKEGQNVTLSCEQNLNHDAMYWYRQDPGQGLRLIYYSQIVNDFQKGDIAEGYSVSREKKESFPLTVTSAQKNPTAFYLCASTFDRVYGYTFGSGTRLTVV.